This T cell receptor (beta chain) was captured by sequencing in a study of T cell changes during pregnancy in multiple sclerosis. The CDR3 length is 16 residues. V lost 5 bases to trimming and J lost 7 bases, with 21 bases between them. CDR1 is LNHNV and CDR2 is YYDKDF in the germline V gene (reference sequence). Sequenced by immunoSEQ multiplex PCR; TCRdb stores in-frame clones only, minus some. The table has tens of thousands of clones, about 90% seen once. The input for sequencing was CD4+ T cells from peripheral blood mononuclear cells, taken in the second trimester of pregnancy. The clonotype originates from a female donor with multiple sclerosis, enrolled in a pregnancy study. This chain joins TRBV15 and TRBJ1-5; the D gene is possibly TRBD1 (5 bases). DNA of the CDR3: TGTGCCACCAGCGCAATAAGTGGGGCAGGGTTGCAGCCCCAGCATTTT. This translates into CATSAISGAGLQPQHF.